These 18 T cell receptor beta chains share one sample of origin, sequenced in a study of CD8+ T cells in alopecia areata. Cutaneous lymph node cells were pooled, and they were sorted using CD4, CD8alpha, NKG2D, NKG2ACE and other markers. In each case, RNA was isolated and then reverse transcribed into cDNA as the sequencing template. Assay: immunoSEQ multiplex PCR; the TCRdb copy retains only in-frame clones and omits some. The sample presents about 270,000 clones, none singletons. The sequencing input was CD4+ T cells sorted from a lymph node. These receptors all come from a C3H/HeJ mouse with alopecia areata. MHC haplotype here: H2-k.

Worth noting for this clone: Mouse gene names apply. The CDR3 goes on 4 residues after the read ends, and that part is filled in from the germline J gene. The chain is built from TRBV14 and TRBJ1-1, with a possible D match to TRBD1 (6 bases). Germline V gene sequence: CDR1 SGHDT, CDR2 FRDEAV. Trimming left V 5 bases short and J 3 bases short, with 14 bases between. CDR3 length: 14 residues. The CDR3 bases that were read are TGTGCCAGCAGCCCACAGGGTGGGGACACA. Translation: CASSPQGGDT. The whole CDR3 sequence reads CASSPQGGDTEVFF.

The sample holds many counts of this clone. Germline and genes here are mouse. The CDR3 goes on 4 residues after the read ends, and that part is filled in from the germline J gene. This chain links TRBV5 with TRBJ2-1, with 9 bases matching TRBD2. Unmatched junction bases numbered 1, after V lost 0 bases and J lost 4 bases. Germline V gene lookup returns CDR1 LGHNA and CDR2 YNLKQL (reference sequence). CDR3 length: 15 residues. The sequenced part of the CDR3 DNA is TGTGCCAGCAGCCAAGAAGACTGGGGGTATGCT. Protein: CASSQEDWGYA. The complete CDR3 sequence is CASSQEDWGYAEQFF.

A remark on this clone: Gene names are the mouse ones. The read comes to an end 4 residues before the CDR3 does, leaving the germline J gene to fill in the end. The chain joins TRBV19 to TRBJ2-7, with a tentative D call TRBD2 (6 bases). Trimming took off 2 bases at V and 1 base at J, with 10 bases between the two ends. The CDR3 length is 14 residues. Per the germline V gene, CDR1 is FNHDT and CDR2 is SITEND (reference sequence). CDR3 region: CASSILGESYEQYF. The sequenced CDR3 bases are TGTGCCAGCAGTATTTTGGGGGAGTCCTAT.

As to this clone: Any gene name here is a mouse gene name. The CDR3 goes on 4 residues after the read ends, and that part is filled in from the germline J gene. Other DNA sequences in this sample translate to the same CDR3. V and J are TRBV13-1 and TRBJ1-2, with D perhaps TRBD1 (6 bases). The CDR3 has 12 amino acids. Germline V gene data show CDR1 as NSHNY and CDR2 as SYGAGN. CDR3 loop: CASSAGVSDYTF. The sequenced CDR3 bases are TGTGCCAGCAGTGCAGGGGTTTCC.

This clone was recorded a few times. The genes are named according to mouse. The read ends 4 residues early relative to the CDR3; the germline J gene fills the gap. The same CDR3 arises from other DNA sequences in this sample as well. This chain joins TRBV19 and TRBJ2-3; 9 positions match TRBD2. Germline CDR1 FNHDT, CDR2 SITEND (reference sequence). The CDR3 extends over 14 amino acids. The junction had 1 base not matched to a gene; V was cut back by 5 bases and J by 0 bases. CDR3 DNA (partial): TGTGCCAGCAGGGACTGGGGAAGTGCAGAA. Residues: CASRDWGSAE. The whole CDR3 reads CASRDWGSAETLYF. The full variable domain, in which reference TRBV19 and TRBJ2-3 provide the parts outside the CDR3, is GGIITQTPKFLIGQEGQKLTLKCQQNFNHDTMYWYRQDSGKGLRLIYYSITENDLQKGDLSEGYDASREKKSSFSLTVTSAQKNEMAVFLCASRDWGSAETLYFGSGTRLTVL.

On this clone: The genes are named according to mouse. From the germline J gene comes the end of the CDR3, since the read stops 3 residues before it. The rearrangement joins TRBV1 to TRBJ1-6; TRBD1 matches 10 bases. TRBJ1-6 is flagged as an ORF with uncertain function. V trimming: 5 bases; J trimming: 3 bases; junction bases outside the gene matches: 4. The CDR3 has 16 amino acids. Looked up from germline, CDR1 is NSQYPW and CDR2 is LRSPGD (reference sequence). The CDR3 region is CTCSPGTGDYNSPLYF. Incomplete CDR3 DNA: TGCACCTGCAGTCCCGGGACAGGGGACTATAATTCGCCC.

In this sample, this clone turned up a few times. The gene names here belong to mouse. The read ends 4 residues before the CDR3 terminus; that terminus is restored from the germline J gene. V gene TRBV31 combines with J gene TRBJ2-7; 12 nucleotides align to TRBD2. The CDR3 extends over 15 amino acids. Germline-derived CDR1 and CDR2 are GKSSPN and SITVG. The CDR3 protein is CAWSRLGGPEDEQYF. The DNA read from the CDR3 is TGTGCCTGGAGCAGACTGGGGGGGCCAGAGGAT.

This clone has just a few counts. Any gene name here is a mouse gene name. The CDR3 is cut off 4 residues early in the read; its end comes from the germline J gene. This chain uses TRBV29 with TRBJ1-1; a weak D match, TRBD1 (5 bases). Germline CDR1 MSHET, CDR2 SYDVDS. Trimming pared 6 bases from V and 1 base from J, leaving 6 bases between. The CDR3 is made up of 12 amino acids. The CDR3 bases that were read are TGTGCTAGCAGAAGGGGAAACACA. Translation: CASRRGNT. The complete CDR3 reads CASRRGNTEVFF.

As for this clone: These gene names are mouse names. With the read ending 4 residues before the CDR3 end, the germline J gene is used to fill in that end. The V gene is TRBV19, the J gene TRBJ2-1; 9 nucleotides line up with TRBD1. Trimming cost V 4 bases and J 1 base; bases outside gene matches: 3. The CDR3 extends over 15 amino acids. Germline lookup yields CDR1 FNHDT and CDR2 SITEND (reference sequence). The CDR3 sequence: CASSSGQGNYAEQFF. The DNA read from the CDR3 is TGTGCCAGCAGTTCGGGACAGGGAAACTATGCT.

Regarding this clone: The genes and germline here are from mouse. The sequence runs out 4 residues before the end of the CDR3; the remainder is reconstructed from the germline J gene. At the DNA level, this CDR3 is encoded by other sequences in the same sample as well. V is TRBV5 and J is TRBJ2-7, with D tentatively TRBD1 or TRBD2 (5 bases each). Germline loops: CDR1 LGHNA, CDR2 YNLKQL (reference sequence). The CDR3 runs 12 residues. The sequenced CDR3 bases are TGTGCCAGCAGCCAGGGGGTTTAT. As protein: CASSQGVY. The whole CDR3 sequence is CASSQGVYEQYF.

Remarks on this clone: Gene names and germline match the mouse. The read terminates 4 residues before the CDR3 end, so the remaining end is supplied by the germline J gene. This rearrangement joins TRBV1 to TRBJ2-5; D possibly corresponds to TRBD2 (6 bases). Germline CDR1 reads NSQYPW; CDR2 reads LRSPGD (reference sequence). CDR3 length equals 14 residues. With 5 bases removed from V and 2 bases from J, the gap between germline ends came to 11 bases. The CDR3 DNA, read in part, is TGCACCTGCAGTACATCTGGGGCCCAAGAC. It encodes CTCSTSGAQD. The whole CDR3 sequence is CTCSTSGAQDTQYF.

About this clone itself: Gene names denote mouse genes. The read ends 4 residues before the CDR3 terminus; that terminus is restored from the germline J gene. The sample contains more than one DNA sequence encoding this CDR3. The chain employs TRBV31 and TRBJ2-2; TRBD2 matches at 7 bases. Germline V CDR1 and CDR2: GKSSPN, SITVG. V lost 1 base, J lost 2 bases, and 1 base stayed unmatched. The CDR3 has 14 residues. CDR3 bases read: TGTGCCTGGAGTCATGGGGGGAACACCGGG. It specifies CAWSHGGNTG. The full CDR3 protein reads CAWSHGGNTGQLYF.

This clone was counted a few times. Gene names are the mouse ones. The CDR3 end falls 3 residues outside the read, so it is completed with the germline J gene. This specimen includes other DNA sequences encoding the same CDR3. The chain is built from TRBV19 and TRBJ1-6, with 9 bases that match TRBD1. TRBJ1-6 is noted as an ORF with a role that remains uncertain. The ends lost 5 bases at V and 3 bases at J; junction bases unmatched: 0. The CDR3 extends over 14 amino acids. Germline loops: CDR1 FNHDT, CDR2 SITEND (reference sequence). The covered CDR3 bases are TGTGCCAGCAGGACAGGGGGCTATAATTCGCCC. It encodes CASRTGGYNSP. The whole CDR3 sequence reads CASRTGGYNSPLYF.

About this clone itself: Gene names are mouse gene names. The sequenced fragment ends 4 residues before the CDR3 boundary, so the rest is inferred from the germline J gene. Other DNA sequences from this sample encode an identical CDR3 as well. V and J are TRBV13-3 and TRBJ1-1; 10 bases fit TRBD1. The V gene end was trimmed by 3 bases and the J gene end by 1 base; junction bases not matched to a gene: 0. Germline lookup yields CDR1 NNHDY and CDR2 SYVADS. There are 14 residues in the CDR3. CDR3 bases read: TGTGCCAGCAGTGGGGACAGGGGAAACACA. This encodes CASSGDRGNT. From start to end, the CDR3 is CASSGDRGNTEVFF.

Comment on this clone: Mouse gene names and germline throughout. Read sequence stops 4 residues before the CDR3 end, and the germline J gene provides the missing end. This chain links TRBV13-2 with TRBJ1-2; TRBD1 might be the D (6 bases). Trimming took 2 bases from V and 3 from J, leaving 11 bases between them. CDR1 is NNHNN, CDR2 SYGAGS, per germline (reference sequence). The CDR3 spans 14 residues. CDR3 residues: CASGDPGEDSDYTF. The CDR3 DNA, read in part, is TGTGCCAGCGGTGACCCAGGGGAGGACTCC.

Comments on this clone: Any gene name here is a mouse gene name. The read ends 4 residues shy of where the CDR3 ends; the end is completed using the germline J gene. This chain uses TRBV17 with TRBJ2-1; 8 bases line up with TRBD2. This CDR3 is built from 17 residues. CDR1 MNHDT and CDR2 YYDKIL come from the germline V gene. The V segment lost 1 base and the J segment 1 base; nucleotides outside the gene matches: 6. Partial CDR3 DNA: TGTGCTAGCAGTAGAGGGGGCTGGGGGGCCAACTATGCT. Protein: CASSRGGWGANYA. In full, the CDR3 reads CASSRGGWGANYAEQFF.

As to this clone: All gene names here are mouse names. The missing CDR3 end, 4 residues past where the read stops, is filled in from the germline J gene. The rearrangement links TRBV21 to TRBJ2-2; 9 positions agree with TRBD1. Being an ORF, TRBV21 has a function that is uncertain. This CDR3 has 15 residues. V was clipped by 4 bases and J by 4 bases; unmatched bases: 4. The covered CDR3 bases are TGTGCTAGCAGTCCGGGACAGGGACCCACCGGG. Translation: CASSPGQGPTG. Given in full, the CDR3 is CASSPGQGPTGQLYF.

Points on this clone: The gene names here belong to mouse. The sequence runs out 3 residues before the end of the CDR3; the remainder is reconstructed from the germline J gene. This chain joins TRBV1 and TRBJ1-6; 10 bases match TRBD1. TRBJ1-6 is an ORF; its function is uncertain. The CDR3 is 17 amino acids. Germline V gene sequence: CDR1 NSQYPW, CDR2 LRSPGD (reference sequence). With V trimmed by 1 base and J by 1 base, 1 base remained unmatched. CDR3 in amino acids: CTCSAGDRGSYNSPLYF. The part of the CDR3 DNA that was read is TGCACCTGCAGTGCAGGGGACAGGGGATCCTATAATTCGCCC.